This TCR beta chain was identified during a study of graft-versus-host responses after intestinal transplantation. This clone was observed once. The antigen remains undetermined. Broader study findings: Investigators detected GvH clones in recipient marrow, with some emerging earlier in ileum or blood.

Sequencing used immunoSEQ multiplex PCR; TCRdb keeps in-frame clones, though not all of them. The profile shows about 120,000 clones, 85% to 95% of them singletons. The CDR3 sequence is 15 residues long. Germline V gene sequence: CDR1 SGDLS, CDR2 YYNGEE. V lost 4 bases and J lost 9; bases outside the gene matches: 14. The sequence came from a human donor who received an intestinal transplant. The input for sequencing was unstimulated CD8+ T cells sorted from spleen or lymph node cells, taken before intestinal transplant. The chain is built from TRBV9 and TRBJ2-7; 9 bases agree with TRBD2. The CDR3 protein is CASSPLPSGIIRQYF. The CDR3 nucleotides read TGTGCCAGCAGCCCACTGCCTAGCGGGATAATACGGCAGTACTTC. Based on the CDR3 plus reference TRBV9 and TRBJ2-7, the full variable domain is DSGVTQTPKHLITATGQRVTLRCSPRSGDLSVYWYQQSLDQGLQFLIQYYNGEERAKGNILERFSAQQFPDLHSELNLSSLELGDSALYFCASSPLPSGIIRQYFGPGTRLTVT.